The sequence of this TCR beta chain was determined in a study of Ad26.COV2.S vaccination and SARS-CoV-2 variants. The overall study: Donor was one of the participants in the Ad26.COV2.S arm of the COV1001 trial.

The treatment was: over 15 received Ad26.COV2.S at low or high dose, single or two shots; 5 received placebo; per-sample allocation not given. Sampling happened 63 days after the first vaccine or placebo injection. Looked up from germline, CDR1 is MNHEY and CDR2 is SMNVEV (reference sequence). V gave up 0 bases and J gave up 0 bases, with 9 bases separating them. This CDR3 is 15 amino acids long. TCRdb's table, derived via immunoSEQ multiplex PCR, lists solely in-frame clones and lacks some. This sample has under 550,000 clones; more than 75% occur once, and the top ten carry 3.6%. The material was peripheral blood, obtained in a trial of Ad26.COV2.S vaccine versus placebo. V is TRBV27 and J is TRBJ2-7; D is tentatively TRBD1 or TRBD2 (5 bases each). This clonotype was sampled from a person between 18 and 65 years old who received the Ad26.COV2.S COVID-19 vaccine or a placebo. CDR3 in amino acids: CASSLSGVSSYEQYF. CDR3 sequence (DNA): TGTGCCAGCAGTTTATCGGGGGTCAGCTCCTACGAGCAGTACTTC.